Sequencing of this T cell receptor beta chain was carried out in a study of T-cell memory formation after mild COVID-19. Each CDR3 protein gets one entry after TCRdb re-called the 5' RACE reads with MiXCR. The repertoire holds 450,000 to 650,000 distinct CDR3 sequences, roughly 18% seen once, with more than 10% in the top ten. The CDR3 contains 14 residues. Deletions cut 0 bases from V and 0 bases from J, with 7 bases between. Germline assignment: CDR1 SGHKS and CDR2 YYEKEE (reference sequence). The material sequenced was PBMCs or a T cell subset sorted from them (not recorded which). The chain has TRBV5-5 and TRBJ2-7, with a possible D match to TRBD1 (5 bases). The source is an adult woman who had mild COVID-19 (a few samples of this study predate the infection). Cell type and time point are not known. CDR3 DNA: TGTGCCAGCAGCTTGGTGGACACCTCCTACGAGCAGTACTTC. It specifies CASSLVDTSYEQYF.